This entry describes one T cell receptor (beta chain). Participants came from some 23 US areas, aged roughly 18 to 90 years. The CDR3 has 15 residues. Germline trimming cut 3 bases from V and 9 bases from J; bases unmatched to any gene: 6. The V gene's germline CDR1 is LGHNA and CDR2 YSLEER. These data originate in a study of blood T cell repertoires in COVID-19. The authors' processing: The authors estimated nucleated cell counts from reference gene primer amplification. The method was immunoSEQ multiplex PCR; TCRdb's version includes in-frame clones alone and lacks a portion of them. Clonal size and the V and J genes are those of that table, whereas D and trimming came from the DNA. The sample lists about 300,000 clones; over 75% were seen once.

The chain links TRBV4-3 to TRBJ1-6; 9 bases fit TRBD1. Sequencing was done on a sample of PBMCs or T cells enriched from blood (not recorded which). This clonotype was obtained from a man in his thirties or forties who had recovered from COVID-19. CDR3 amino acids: CASSQSGQGFSPLHF. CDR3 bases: TGCGCCAGCAGCCAGTCGGGACAGGGATTTTCACCCCTCCACTTT.